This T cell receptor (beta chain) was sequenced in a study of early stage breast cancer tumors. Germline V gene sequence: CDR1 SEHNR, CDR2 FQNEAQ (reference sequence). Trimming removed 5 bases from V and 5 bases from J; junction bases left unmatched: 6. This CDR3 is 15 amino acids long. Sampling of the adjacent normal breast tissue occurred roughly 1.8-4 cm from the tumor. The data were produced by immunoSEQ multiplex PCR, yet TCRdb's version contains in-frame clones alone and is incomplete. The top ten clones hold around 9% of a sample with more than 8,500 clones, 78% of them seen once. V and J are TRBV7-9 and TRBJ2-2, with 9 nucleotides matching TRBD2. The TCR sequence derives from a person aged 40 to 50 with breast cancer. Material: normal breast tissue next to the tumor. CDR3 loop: CASSPWAGGTGELFF. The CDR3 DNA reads TGTGCCAGCAGCCCTTGGGCGGGAGGGACCGGGGAGCTGTTTTTT.